The entry that follows covers one T cell receptor (beta chain) sequence. Time point reported: sample taken at primary tumor resection. Researchers sequenced whole RNA taken from tumor, nontumor lung or frozen PBMC without sorting. The data stem from a study of spatial heterogeneity in lung cancer. The wider study: Raw sequencing reads included, on average, more than nine appearances of each unique TCR and UMI combination.

TCRdb re-called the 5' RACE reads through MiXCR, storing one row per CDR3 protein. The sample consists of some 100,000 distinct CDR3 sequences, 12% of them appearing once. This CDR3 comprises 14 residues. CDR1 is SGHTA and CDR2 is FQGNSA in the germline V gene. With V trimmed by 4 bases and J by 5 bases, 4 bases remained unmatched. This sequence originates from a male donor with early-stage non-small cell lung cancer. Sequencing used PBMCs, obtained at surgery. The chain joins TRBV7-2 to TRBJ1-5, with 8 bases that match TRBD1. CDR3 coding DNA: TGTGCCAGCAGCTCGGGACAGGCCCATCAGCCCCAGCATTTT. It translates to CASSSGQAHQPQHF. Filled out from reference TRBV7-2 and TRBJ1-5, the complete variable domain reads GAGVSQSPSNKVTEKGKDVELRCDPISGHTALYWYRQSLGQGLEFLIYFQGNSAPDKSGLPSDRFSAERTGGSVSTLTIQRTQQEDSAVYLCASSSGQAHQPQHFGDGTRLSIL.